This T cell receptor (beta chain) comes out of a study of blood T cell repertoires in COVID-19. Study-wide context: COVID-19 samples collected from the United States, Italy and Spain covered acute and convalescent phases. From T cells, B-cell-depleted T cells, or PBMCs came the material, which was cDNA or gDNA.

How the authors handled the data: Reference gene primers were amplified, and this amplification served to estimate nucleated cell counts. The repertoire was sequenced with immunoSEQ multiplex PCR; TCRdb's copy has only in-frame clones and lacks some. V and J calls and clone size are those listed in that table; D and trimming were worked out from the DNA. The table shows under 250,000 clones, with 80% to 90% occurring only once. V was shortened by 6 bases and J by 8 bases, with 13 bases between the two germline ends. The CDR3 has 12 amino acids. The germline V gene has CDR1 SNHLY and CDR2 FYNNEI. The chain has TRBV2 and TRBJ1-1; D is uncertain. The sample was peripheral blood. The clonotype comes from a middle-aged man with active or convalescent COVID-19. The CDR3 region is CASREYKKEAFF. CDR3 nucleotides: TGTGCCAGCAGGGAATACAAAAAGGAAGCTTTCTTT.